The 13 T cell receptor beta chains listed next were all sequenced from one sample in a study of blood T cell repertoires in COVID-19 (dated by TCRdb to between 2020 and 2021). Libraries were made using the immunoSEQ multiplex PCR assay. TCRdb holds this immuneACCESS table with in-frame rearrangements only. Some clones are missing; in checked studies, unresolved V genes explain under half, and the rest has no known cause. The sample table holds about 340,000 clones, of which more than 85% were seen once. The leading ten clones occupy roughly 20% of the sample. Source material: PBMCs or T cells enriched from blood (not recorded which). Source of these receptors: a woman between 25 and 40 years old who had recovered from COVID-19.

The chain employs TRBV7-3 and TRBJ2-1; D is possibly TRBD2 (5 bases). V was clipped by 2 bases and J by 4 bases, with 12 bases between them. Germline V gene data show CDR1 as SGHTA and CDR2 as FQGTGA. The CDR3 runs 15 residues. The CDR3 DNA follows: TGTGCCAGCAGCTTAGGACTGGGAAAGTACAATGAGCAGTTCTTC. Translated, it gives CASSLGLGKYNEQFF. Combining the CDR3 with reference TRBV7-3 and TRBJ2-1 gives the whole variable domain GAGVSQTPSNKVTEKGKYVELRCDPISGHTALYWYRQSLGQGPEFLIYFQGTGAADDSGLPNDRFFAVRPEGSVSTLKIQRTERGDSAVYLCASSLGLGKYNEQFFGPGTRLTVL.

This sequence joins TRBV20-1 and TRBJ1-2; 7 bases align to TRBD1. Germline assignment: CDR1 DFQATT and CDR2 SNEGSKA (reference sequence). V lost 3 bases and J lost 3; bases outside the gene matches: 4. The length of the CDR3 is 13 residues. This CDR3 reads CSASPGQYYGYTF. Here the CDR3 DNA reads TGCAGTGCTAGTCCGGGACAGTACTATGGCTACACCTTC.

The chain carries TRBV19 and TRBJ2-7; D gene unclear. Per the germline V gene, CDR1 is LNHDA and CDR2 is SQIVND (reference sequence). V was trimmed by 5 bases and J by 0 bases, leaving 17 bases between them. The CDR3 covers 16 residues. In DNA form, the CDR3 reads TGTGCCAGTAGTCCTACGTGGTCGCGGAGCTCCTACGAGCAGTACTTC. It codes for CASSPTWSRSSYEQYF.

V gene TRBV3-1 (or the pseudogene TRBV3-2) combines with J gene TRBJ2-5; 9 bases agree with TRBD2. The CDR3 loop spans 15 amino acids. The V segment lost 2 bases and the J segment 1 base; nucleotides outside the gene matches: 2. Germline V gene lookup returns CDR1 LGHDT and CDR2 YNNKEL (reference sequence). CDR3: CASSQPGLAQETQYF. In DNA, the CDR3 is TGTGCCAGCAGCCAACCGGGACTAGCCCAAGAGACCCAGTACTTC.

CDR3 protein: CASSQGRGLGEQFF. CDR3 in DNA: TGCGCCAGCAGCCAGGGGCGGGGGCTGGGTGAGCAGTTCTTC. V gene TRBV4-1 combines with J gene TRBJ2-1; possible D gene TRBD2, 7 bases. Germline CDR1 and CDR2: MGHRA and YSYEKL. The V and J ends lost 3 bases and 9 bases respectively, with 15 bases between them. There are 14 residues in the CDR3.

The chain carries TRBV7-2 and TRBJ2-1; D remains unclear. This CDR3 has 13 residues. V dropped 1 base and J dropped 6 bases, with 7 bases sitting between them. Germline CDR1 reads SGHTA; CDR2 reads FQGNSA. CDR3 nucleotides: TGTGCCAGCAGCTTAGTTAGATTCAATGAGCAGTTCTTC. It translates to CASSLVRFNEQFF.

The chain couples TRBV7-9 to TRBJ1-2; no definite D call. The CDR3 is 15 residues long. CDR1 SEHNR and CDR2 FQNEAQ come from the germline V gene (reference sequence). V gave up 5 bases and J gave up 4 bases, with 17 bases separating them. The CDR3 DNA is TGTGCCAGCAGCAACTCCCGACGGGCGGGCTATGGCTACACCTTC. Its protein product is CASSNSRRAGYGYTF. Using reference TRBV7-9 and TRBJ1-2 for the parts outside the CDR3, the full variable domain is DTGVSQNPRHKITKRGQNVTFRCDPISEHNRLYWYRQTLGQGPEFLTYFQNEAQLEKSRLLSDRFSAERPKGSFSTLEIQRTEQGDSAMYLCASSNSRRAGYGYTFGSGTRLTVV.

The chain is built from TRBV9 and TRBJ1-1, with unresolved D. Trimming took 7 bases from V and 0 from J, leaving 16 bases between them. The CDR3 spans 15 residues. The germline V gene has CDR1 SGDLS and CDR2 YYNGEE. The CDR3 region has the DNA TGTGCCAGCGCCGGCGGCAGCTACATGAACACTGAAGCTTTCTTT. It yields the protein CASAGGSYMNTEAFF.

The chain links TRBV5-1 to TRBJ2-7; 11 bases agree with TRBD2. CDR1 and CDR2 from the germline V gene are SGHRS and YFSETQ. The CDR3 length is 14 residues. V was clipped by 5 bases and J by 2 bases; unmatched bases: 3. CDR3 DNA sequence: TGCGCCAGCAGACTAGCGGGAGAACCCTACGAGCAGTACTTC. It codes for CASRLAGEPYEQYF.

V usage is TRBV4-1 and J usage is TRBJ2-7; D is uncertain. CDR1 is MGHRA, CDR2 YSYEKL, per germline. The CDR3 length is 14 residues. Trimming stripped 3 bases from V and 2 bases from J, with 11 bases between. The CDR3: CASSQLLGPYEQYF. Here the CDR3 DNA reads TGCGCCAGCAGCCAGCTCCTGGGCCCCTACGAGCAGTACTTC.

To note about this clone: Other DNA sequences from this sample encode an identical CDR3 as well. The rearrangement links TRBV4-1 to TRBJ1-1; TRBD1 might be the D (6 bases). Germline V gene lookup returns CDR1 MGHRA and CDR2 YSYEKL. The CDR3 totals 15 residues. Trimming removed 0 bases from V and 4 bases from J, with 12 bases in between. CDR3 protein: CASSQDRGRGTEAFF. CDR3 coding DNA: TGCGCCAGCAGCCAAGACAGGGGAAGGGGCACTGAAGCTTTCTTT.

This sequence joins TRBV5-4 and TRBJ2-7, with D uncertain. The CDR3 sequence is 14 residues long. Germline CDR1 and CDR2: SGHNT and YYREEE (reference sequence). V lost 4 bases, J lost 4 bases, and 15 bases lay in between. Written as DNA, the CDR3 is TGTGCCAGCAGCCAAGAAAGCGCGGCATACGAGCAGTACTTC. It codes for CASSQESAAYEQYF.

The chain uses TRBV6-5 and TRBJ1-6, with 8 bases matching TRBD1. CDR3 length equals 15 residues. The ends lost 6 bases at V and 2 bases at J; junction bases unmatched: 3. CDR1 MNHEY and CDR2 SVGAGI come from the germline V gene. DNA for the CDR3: TGTGCCAGCAGCCCCAGGGGGCCCTATAATTCACCCCTCCACTTT. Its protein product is CASSPRGPYNSPLHF.